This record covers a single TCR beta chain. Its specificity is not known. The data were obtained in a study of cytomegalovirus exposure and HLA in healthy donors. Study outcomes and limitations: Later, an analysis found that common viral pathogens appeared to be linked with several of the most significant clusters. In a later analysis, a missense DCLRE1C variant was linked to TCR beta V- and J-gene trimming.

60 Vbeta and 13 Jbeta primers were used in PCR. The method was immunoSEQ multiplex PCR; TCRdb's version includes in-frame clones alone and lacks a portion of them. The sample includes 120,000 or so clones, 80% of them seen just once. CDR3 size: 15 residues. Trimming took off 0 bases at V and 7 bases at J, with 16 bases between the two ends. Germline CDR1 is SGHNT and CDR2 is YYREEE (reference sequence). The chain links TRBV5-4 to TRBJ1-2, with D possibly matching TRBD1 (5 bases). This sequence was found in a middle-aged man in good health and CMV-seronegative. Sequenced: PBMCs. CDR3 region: CASSLDVQGPGGYTF. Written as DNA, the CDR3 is TGTGCCAGCAGCTTGGACGTCCAGGGTCCCGGTGGCTACACCTTC.